The 18 T cell receptor beta chains below were found in one sample sequenced in a study of cytomegalovirus exposure and HLA in healthy donors. Researchers ran the PCR with 60 Vbeta and 13 Jbeta primers. The repertoire was sequenced with immunoSEQ multiplex PCR; TCRdb's copy has only in-frame clones and lacks some. The table records more than 150,000 clones, less than 80% of them present only once. Material for sequencing was PBMCs. All receptors come from a man younger than 35 in good health and CMV-seronegative.

The rearrangement uses TRBV9 and TRBJ1-1, with D perhaps matching TRBD1 (5 bases). Germline CDR1 and CDR2: SGDLS and YYNGEE. The CDR3 has 13 amino acids. The V end lost 4 bases, the J end lost 3 bases, and 10 bases lay between the germline ends. The CDR3 sequence: CASSIRADTEAFF. Written as DNA, the CDR3 is TGTGCCAGCAGCATCAGGGCGGACACTGAAGCTTTCTTT.

This chain joins TRBV5-1 and TRBJ1-3; 7 positions match TRBD1. V was clipped by 2 bases and J by 2 bases; unmatched bases: 1. The germline V gene encodes CDR1 SGHRS and CDR2 YFSETQ. This CDR3 spans 14 amino acids. The CDR3 DNA follows: TGCGCCAGCAGCTTCGGGACAGCTGGAAACACCATATATTTT. Translating it yields CASSFGTAGNTIYF. Using reference TRBV5-1 and TRBJ1-3 for the parts outside the CDR3, the full variable domain is KAGVTQTPRYLIKTRGQQVTLSCSPISGHRSVSWYQQTPGQGLQFLFEYFSETQRNKGNFPGRFSGRQFSNSRSEMNVSTLELGDSALYLCASSFGTAGNTIYFGEGSWLTVV.

This clone has only one observation. The genes are TRBV2 and TRBJ2-7; 9 nucleotides agree with TRBD2. The CDR3 sequence is 15 residues long. CDR1 and CDR2 (germline): SNHLY, FYNNEI. The V segment lost 6 bases and the J segment 0 bases; nucleotides outside the gene matches: 6. The CDR3 region has the DNA TGTGCCAGCAGGATCTGGCGGGAGGGCTCCTACGAGCAGTACTTC. It yields the protein CASRIWREGSYEQYF.

In regard to this clone: Other DNA variants within this sample encode the same CDR3. The rearrangement joins TRBV6-5 to TRBJ2-1; perhaps TRBD2 as D (5 bases). Germline V lookup: CDR1 MNHEY, CDR2 SVGAGI. The CDR3 contains 15 residues. V lost 6 bases and J 6 bases, leaving 18 bases between the germline ends. The chain's CDR3 is CASSYGDPRGNEQFF. In DNA form, the CDR3 reads TGTGCCAGCAGCTACGGAGACCCACGGGGCAATGAGCAGTTCTTC.

The gene calls are TRBV29-1 and TRBJ1-1, with TRBD1 as a possible D gene (5 bases). The CDR3 totals 13 residues. The germline V and J ends were trimmed by 3 bases and 1 base, with 9 bases remaining between them. CDR1 is SQVTM, CDR2 ANQGSEA, per germline. Here the CDR3 reads CSVDWGGNTEAFF. DNA of the CDR3: TGCAGCGTTGATTGGGGGGGGAACACTGAAGCTTTCTTT.

The sample holds one count of this clone. The chain combines TRBV7-9 with TRBJ1-3, with 9 bases lining up with TRBD1. V was pared by 6 bases and J by 4 bases, with 4 bases of the junction left unmatched. CDR1 and CDR2 from the germline V gene are SEHNR and FQNEAQ (reference sequence). This CDR3 has 14 amino acids. The CDR3 sequence is CASRGTGSGNTIYF. In DNA, the CDR3 is TGTGCCAGCAGGGGGACAGGGTCCGGAAACACCATATATTTT.

V and J are TRBV27 and TRBJ2-3, with 7 bases that match TRBD1. Looked up from germline, CDR1 is MNHEY and CDR2 is SMNVEV (reference sequence). V lost 3 bases and J lost 2; bases outside the gene matches: 8. The CDR3 is 16 residues long. CDR3 nucleotides: TGTGCCAGCAGTTTTTTCGACAGGGCTTCCACAGATACGCAGTATTTT. It specifies CASSFFDRASTDTQYF.

This sequence joins TRBV28 and TRBJ1-2, with TRBD1 identical over 9 bases. V lost 3 bases to trimming and J lost 0 bases; unmatched junction nucleotides: 14. Germline CDR1 MDHEN, CDR2 SYDVKM. The CDR3 extends over 19 amino acids. The CDR3 region is CASSFERGQGTRANYGYTF. Written as DNA, the CDR3 is TGTGCCAGCAGTTTTGAGCGCGGACAGGGGACACGAGCTAACTATGGCTACACCTTC.

DNA of the CDR3: TGTGCCAGCAGTTACACAGGGTCCACTGAAGCTTTCTTT. Encoded protein: CASSYTGSTEAFF. The chain has TRBV7-6 and TRBJ1-1; D perhaps matches TRBD1 (6 bases). The germline V and J ends were trimmed by 6 bases and 4 bases, with 12 bases remaining between them. The length of the CDR3 is 13 residues. Germline CDR1 is SGHVS and CDR2 is FNYEAQ.

This chain links TRBV11-2 with TRBJ2-7; D is possibly TRBD2 (6 bases). The CDR3 totals 15 residues. Deletions cut 4 bases from V and 4 bases from J, with 17 bases between. CDR1 SGHAT and CDR2 FQNNGV come from the germline V gene. The CDR3 protein is CASSSGLRRGYEQYF. The DNA of the CDR3 is TGTGCCAGCAGCTCAGGACTGCGACGGGGGTACGAGCAGTACTTC.

The rearrangement links TRBV5-1 to TRBJ2-2, with D maybe TRBD1 (6 bases). V lost 0 bases to trimming and J lost 3 bases, with 12 bases between them. Germline V gives CDR1 SGHRS, CDR2 YFSETQ. This CDR3 is built from 16 residues. The CDR3 coding sequence is TGCGCCAGCAGCTTGGTTGGGCAGGGGTACACCGGGGAGCTGTTTTTT. Encoded protein: CASSLVGQGYTGELFF.

The rearrangement joins TRBV7-9 to TRBJ1-1; maybe TRBD1 (6 bases). Trimming left V 3 bases short and J 7 bases short, with 15 bases between. This CDR3 is built from 14 residues. The germline gives CDR1 SEHNR, CDR2 FQNEAQ (reference sequence). The DNA of the CDR3 is TGTGCCAGCAGCTTGGCCGGAGGACAGTTTGAAGCTTTCTTT. Encoded protein: CASSLAGGQFEAFF.

The chain combines TRBV27 with TRBJ1-1; D is perhaps TRBD1 (5 bases). Germline loops: CDR1 MNHEY, CDR2 SMNVEV (reference sequence). This CDR3 is 12 amino acids long. The V end lost 6 bases, the J end lost 4 bases, and 9 bases lay between the germline ends. CDR3 loop: CASSRVGTEAFF. In DNA, the CDR3 is TGTGCCAGCAGCAGGGTCGGCACTGAAGCTTTCTTT.

This clone was observed a handful of times. The V gene is TRBV5-4, the J gene TRBJ1-2; possibly TRBD1 for D (5 bases). Germline lookup yields CDR1 SGHNT and CDR2 YYREEE (reference sequence). With 2 bases removed from V and 6 bases from J, the gap between germline ends came to 11 bases. The CDR3 is 13 amino acids. This chain's CDR3 is CASSFKTTDGYTF. The CDR3 DNA sequence: TGTGCCAGCAGCTTCAAAACGACAGATGGCTACACCTTC.

This clone showed up just a few times. The chain has TRBV19 and TRBJ1-1; TRBD1 might be the D (5 bases). Per the germline V gene, CDR1 is LNHDA and CDR2 is SQIVND (reference sequence). V was clipped by 3 bases and J by 5 bases, with 16 bases between them. This CDR3 contains 15 residues. The CDR3 here is CASSIWPSGTTEAFF. The CDR3 DNA is TGTGCCAGTAGTATTTGGCCATCCGGGACTACTGAAGCTTTCTTT.

This rearrangement joins TRBV7-2 to TRBJ2-7; D is possibly TRBD1 (5 bases). With 1 base removed from V and 3 bases from J, the gap between germline ends came to 13 bases. Per the germline V gene, CDR1 is SGHTA and CDR2 is FQGNSA. CDR3 length equals 15 residues. CDR3 region: CASSLVSDSFYEQYF. The DNA of the CDR3 is TGTGCCAGCAGCTTAGTTAGTGACAGCTTCTACGAGCAGTACTTC.

CDR3 amino acids: CASSSDRTGRDEKLFF. The CDR3 DNA reads as TGTGCCAGCAGCTCGGATCGGACAGGGAGGGATGAAAAACTGTTTTTT. The V call is TRBV28, the J call TRBJ1-4; the match to TRBD1 covers 8 bases. V was clipped by 6 bases and J by 6 bases; unmatched bases: 12. Germline assignment: CDR1 MDHEN and CDR2 SYDVKM. The CDR3 contains 16 residues.

This clone was picked up one time. The chain carries TRBV6-6 and TRBJ2-1, with TRBD2 matching over 7 bases. Germline CDR1 MNHNY, CDR2 SVGAGI (reference sequence). The J segment lost 5 bases and the V segment lost 7 bases, leaving 8 bases of the junction unmatched. This CDR3 is 14 amino acids long. The CDR3 reads CASIRPGLHNEQFF. Here the CDR3 DNA reads TGTGCCAGCATCCGACCGGGACTACACAATGAGCAGTTCTTC.